The clone carrying this T cell receptor (beta chain) was observed a few times. The sample comes from a study of human T cells and chemical hapten exposure. Study context: Sensitization used 2% DPC on approximately 2 cm by approximately 2 cm upper inner arm skin.

Regarding time point: pre-sensitization, week 0. Treatment in this sample: therapeutic diphenylcyclopropenone sensitization with weekly scalp DPC. Drawing of blood took place ahead of applying each patch test. Total RNA came from unfractionated whole blood. Individual cDNA molecules (in the library) carried attached unique molecular identifiers. TCRdb used MiXCR to reprocess the RACE reads, holding one entry per CDR3 protein. The sample records about 110,000 distinct CDR3 sequences, roughly 12% being singletons. The V segment lost 5 bases and the J segment 2 bases; nucleotides outside the gene matches: 6. Germline assignment: CDR1 MDHEN and CDR2 SYDVKM. CDR3 length equals 14 residues.

This TCR derives from a woman aged 45-65 years with alopecia areata. Some clones in this sample may be carry-over from other donors' samples. V is TRBV28 and J is TRBJ2-7; 7 bases agree with TRBD1. The material was whole blood, obtained in connection with sensitization to the hapten diphenylcyclopropenone (DPC). In DNA form, the CDR3 reads TGTGCCAGCAGTCCCGGGACAGAAACCTACGAGCAGTACTTC. Translating it yields CASSPGTETYEQYF.